This T cell receptor beta chain appears in the sequencing data of a study of Tregs in tolerant kidney transplant recipients (dated by TCRdb to about 2019). Notes on the research overall: Transplants used related donors with nonmyeloablative bone marrow transplantation; mixed chimerism was transient in the human trials. Before combined kidney and bone marrow transplantation, this study identified donor-specific regulatory T cells using TCRbeta sequencing and then followed those same cells after transplant. The study at large found these results: Biological reproducibility was not directly addressed, though technical replication error appeared minimal. For some patients the PCR primers changed over time, which made it impossible to compare the samples from those patients at the nucleotide level. The most biologically relevant and donor-specific TCRbeta repertoire appeared to be identified by expanding Tregs with activated donor B cells. In tolerant patients, donor-specific Tregs expanded more than Tregs overall, which suggests antigen-driven rather than nonspecific expansion. Because the study included only a small number of patients, the results must be confirmed in larger populations and under other immunosuppression protocols.

For TCRbeta CDR3 sequencing, genomic DNA was extracted from sorted cells using the QIAGEN DNeasy Blood and Tissue Kit. High-throughput TCRbeta CDR3 sequencing was carried out commercially through immunoSEQ, with PCR amplification with bias correction and internal controls included. Under the source paper's analysis protocol: Unique productive TCRbeta sequences were defined by CDR3 nucleotide sequence when primers matched and otherwise by CDR3 amino acid sequence together with Vbeta and Jbeta genes. As a correction for sorting error, sequences shared between sorted populations at a frequency ratio of 2:1 or less were discarded, and the remaining shared sequences were assigned to the higher population. Donor-reactive sequences were defined as at least 5-fold expanded in CFSE-low cells versus unstimulated cells, with frequency of at least 0.01% in CFSE-low cells. Jensen-Shannon divergence, calculated on the top 100 TCRbeta sequences ranked by frequency, was used to quantify repertoire divergence. For any sample with multiple sequencing runs, sorting error was corrected in each run separately before the runs were pooled. The clones in this table, taken by TCRdb from immuneACCESS, are in-frame only. Not every clone is retained; where verified, under half of the shortfall comes from an unresolved V gene, and the cause of the rest is unknown. That table gives V, J and clone size, and the DNA gave D and trimming. The table for this sample shows 25,000 to 35,000 clones. Together, the top ten hold about 7.6% of the sample.

CDR1 WNHNN and CDR2 SYGVQD were looked up in the germline V gene (reference sequence). Unmatched junction bases come to 4, with V trimmed by 0 bases and J by 4 bases. The CDR3 runs 15 amino acids, cysteine and phenylalanine included. The DNA covers only part of the CDR3, 36 bases in frame from base 1. The intended sense of this specimen's time point label: blood sample drawn before combined kidney and bone marrow transplant. Thawed PBMCs were FACS-sorted into unstimulated Tregs (CD4+CD25+CD127-), CD4+ non-Tregs (CD4+CD25-), CD4 cells and CD8 cells. The patients were 4 recipients of combined kidney and bone marrow transplants from the ITN036ST trial, and samples were available only for these trial subjects. Healthy control blood was processed to PBMCs with a Ficoll density gradient and then cryopreserved, whereas patient PBMCs were collected both before and after transplant. Of note for this clone: No antigen is known for it. Read data end 3 residues before the CDR3 end; the end is taken from the germline J gene.

Sequencing used CD8+ T cells from blood, obtained before the transplant. The rearrangement joined TRBV10-1 to TRBJ2-5; a stretch of 8 junction bases matches TRBD1. The receptor was isolated from a human donor who received a combined kidney and bone marrow transplant. CDR3 reads: CASSESTGEVETQYF. CDR3 DNA, as far as it was read: TGCGCCAGCAGTGAGTCGACAGGGGAGGTAGAGACC.